The 27 T cell receptor beta chains below all came from one sample that was sequenced in a study of blood T cell repertoires in COVID-19. This table comes from immunoSEQ multiplex PCR, and its TCRdb copy is limited to in-frame clones, with some not included. The profile covers 55,000 to 85,000 clones, with approximately 83% appearing a single time and around 12% taken by the ten largest. Source material: peripheral blood. These receptors all stem from a human donor in a cohort sampled during active COVID-19.

The chain uses TRBV5-1 and TRBJ1-3, with TRBD1 identical over 8 bases. The CDR3 is 16 amino acids. The germline V gene encodes CDR1 SGHRS and CDR2 YFSETQ. The V gene end was trimmed by 0 bases and the J gene end by 4 bases; junction bases not matched to a gene: 6. CDR3 nucleotides: TGCGCCAGCAGCTTGGGTGGCAGGGGGCGAGGAAACACCATATATTTT. Translated: CASSLGGRGRGNTIYF.

The chain has TRBV2 and TRBJ1-2; D gene unclear. V was trimmed by 4 bases and J by 1 base, leaving 13 bases between them. Germline V gene data show CDR1 as SNHLY and CDR2 as FYNNEI. The CDR3 has 15 residues. For the CDR3, the DNA is TGTGCCAGCAGTGTGAGAGGGCGGCTTAACTATGGCTACACCTTC. Its translation is CASSVRGRLNYGYTF.

The genes are TRBV7-2 and TRBJ2-2, with 12 bases identical to TRBD2. Germline CDR1 and CDR2: SGHTA and FQGNSA. J gave up 5 bases and V 8 bases, and 3 bases lay outside the gene matches. This CDR3 is built from 14 residues. The CDR3 protein is CASLLAGGTGELFF. For the CDR3, the DNA is TGTGCCAGCCTACTAGCGGGGGGTACCGGGGAGCTGTTTTTT.

J is TRBJ1-4 and V is TRBV7-2, with D possibly being TRBD1 (6 bases). V lost 3 bases and J lost 3, with 23 bases in between. CDR3 length equals 19 residues. Germline lookup yields CDR1 SGHTA and CDR2 FQGNSA. CDR3 loop: CASSLERGGRPAANEKLFF. The CDR3 DNA reads TGTGCCAGCAGCTTGGAGAGGGGGGGGCGGCCCGCGGCTAATGAAAAACTGTTTTTT.

This chain links TRBV6-1 with TRBJ2-2, with 9 bases lining up with TRBD1. Germline loops: CDR1 MNHNS, CDR2 SASEGT. This CDR3 region has 16 residues. J lost 6 bases, V lost 2 bases, and 7 bases had no gene match. As DNA, the CDR3 is TGTGCCAGCAGTGAATCCGGGACAGGGAGCGCCGGGGAGCTGTTTTTT. It translates to CASSESGTGSAGELFF.

The chain uses TRBV19 and TRBJ1-1; D ambiguous. The germline gives CDR1 LNHDA, CDR2 SQIVND (reference sequence). The CDR3 contains 15 residues. V dropped 6 bases and J dropped 1 base, with 15 bases sitting between them. The CDR3 nucleotides read TGTGCCAGTAGCCCCTCTCGGAGACCGAACACTGAAGCTTTCTTT. It yields the protein CASSPSRRPNTEAFF.

This clone was observed a single time. The CDR3 bases are TGTGCCAGCAGCTTGGTGCGGGCCGCTGGAAACACCATATATTTT. Translation: CASSLVRAAGNTIYF. This chain links TRBV5-6 with TRBJ1-3; D unclear. The ends were cut back, 0 bases at V and 2 bases at J, with 9 bases in the middle. CDR3 length equals 15 residues. Germline V gene sequence: CDR1 SGHDT, CDR2 YYEEEE.

The CDR3 nucleotides are TGTGCCAGTAGTATAGGGCCGGAACAGGGGAAGGATGGCTACACCTTC. Its protein is CASSIGPEQGKDGYTF. J is TRBJ1-2 and V is TRBV19; 7 bases line up with TRBD1. Germline assignment: CDR1 LNHDA and CDR2 SQIVND (reference sequence). The CDR3 extends over 16 amino acids. After removal of 1 base from V and 6 bases from J, the junction contained 11 bases not matched to a gene.

The chain employs TRBV4-3 and TRBJ1-4, with D unclear. This CDR3 is built from 15 residues. V was clipped by 0 bases and J by 8 bases, with 13 bases between them. Germline CDR1 reads LGHNA; CDR2 reads YSLEER. The CDR3 here is CASSQDRGVGEKLFF. The CDR3 DNA sequence: TGCGCCAGCAGCCAAGATCGGGGTGTGGGGGAAAAACTGTTTTTT.

The chain joins TRBV3-1 (or the pseudogene TRBV3-2) to TRBJ1-2; perhaps TRBD1 as D (5 bases). CDR1 LGHDT and CDR2 YNNKEL come from the germline V gene (reference sequence). The CDR3 sequence is 14 residues long. V lost 3 bases and J lost 7, with 15 bases in between. CDR3 loop: CASSHGGGAGGYTF. CDR3 coding DNA: TGTGCCAGCAGCCACGGGGGAGGGGCAGGTGGCTACACCTTC.

This rearrangement joins TRBV3-1 (or the pseudogene TRBV3-2) to TRBJ1-6, with 7 nucleotides matching TRBD1. The CDR3 consists of 15 residues. V was clipped by 1 base and J by 9 bases; unmatched bases: 6. Germline loops: CDR1 LGHDT, CDR2 YNNKEL (reference sequence). The CDR3 DNA sequence: TGTGCCAGCAGCCAAGTGACAGGGCGGCGTTCACCCCTCCACTTT. Amino acids: CASSQVTGRRSPLHF.

The chain couples TRBV5-6 to TRBJ1-6; possible D gene TRBD1, 5 bases. There are 17 residues in the CDR3. V was shortened by 4 bases and J by 4 bases, with 18 bases between the two germline ends. The V gene's germline CDR1 is SGHDT and CDR2 YYEEEE. DNA of the CDR3: TGTGCCAGCAGCGTCGGGGGACCGCCTGCTTATAATTCACCCCTCCACTTT. Its protein product is CASSVGGPPAYNSPLHF.

The V and J genes are TRBV9 and TRBJ2-5, with 7 bases identical to TRBD1. Germline trimming cut 4 bases from V and 1 base from J; bases unmatched to any gene: 7. Germline V gene lookup returns CDR1 SGDLS and CDR2 YYNGEE. The CDR3 contains 15 residues. The CDR3 region has the DNA TGTGCCAGCAGCCCGACAGGGAACCGCCAAGAGACCCAGTACTTC. It yields the protein CASSPTGNRQETQYF.

V gene TRBV19 combines with J gene TRBJ2-3; D is unresolved. The V end lost 10 bases, the J end lost 4 bases, and 15 bases lay between the germline ends. The CDR3 runs 13 residues. Germline assignment: CDR1 LNHDA and CDR2 SQIVND (reference sequence). The CDR3 DNA follows: TGTGCCACTCGGATCCCCGGGTCAGATACGCAGTATTTT. Translating gives CATRIPGSDTQYF.

V usage is TRBV7-8 and J usage is TRBJ1-2; 12 bases match TRBD1. V lost 5 bases and J lost 3; bases outside the gene matches: 7. The CDR3 runs 16 residues. In germline, CDR1 is SGHVS, CDR2 FQNEAQ. The CDR3 sequence: CASSPAGTGGDYGYTF. CDR3 in DNA: TGTGCCAGCAGCCCCGCCGGGACAGGGGGCGACTATGGCTACACCTTC.

This rearrangement joins TRBV9 to TRBJ2-5, with 9 positions matching TRBD1. CDR1 is SGDLS and CDR2 is YYNGEE in the germline V gene. Trimming at V came to 1 base and at J to 5 bases, leaving 9 bases not matched to a gene. The CDR3 extends over 16 amino acids. CDR3 DNA sequence: TGTGCCAGCAGCGTAAGCTCCGGGACAGGGAAGGAGACCCAGTACTTC. Its protein is CASSVSSGTGKETQYF.

CDR3 region: CSVKAEGNTGELFF. CDR3 DNA: TGCAGCGTTAAGGCGGAGGGGAACACCGGGGAGCTGTTTTTT. The V call is TRBV29-1, the J call TRBJ2-2; D is possibly TRBD2 (6 bases). CDR1 is SQVTM, CDR2 ANQGSEA, per germline. With 5 bases removed from V and 1 base from J, the gap between germline ends came to 11 bases. This CDR3 has 14 amino acids.

The chain recombines TRBV7-8 with TRBJ2-3; TRBD1 is a possible D gene (6 bases). The germline gives CDR1 SGHVS, CDR2 FQNEAQ. Trimming cost V 1 base and J 0 bases, with 8 bases left between them. This CDR3 has 15 residues. The CDR3 sequence is CASSLGGPSTDTQYF. The CDR3 coding sequence is TGTGCCAGCAGCTTAGGGGGGCCTAGCACAGATACGCAGTATTTT.

The J gene is TRBJ2-7, the V gene TRBV4-2; TRBD1 aligns across 7 bases. Germline values: CDR1 LGHNA, CDR2 YNFKEQ. The CDR3 totals 14 residues. Trimming cost V 4 bases and J 3 bases; bases outside gene matches: 6. The CDR3 loop is CASSPGAGGYEQYF. Written as DNA, the CDR3 is TGTGCCAGCAGCCCCGGCGCAGGGGGCTACGAGCAGTACTTC.

This clone was detected only once. Distinct nucleotide sequences in the sample also encode this CDR3. V and J are TRBV4-3 and TRBJ2-7; 10 bases align to TRBD1. The CDR3 is 15 residues long. CDR1 LGHNA and CDR2 YSLEER come from the germline V gene. V shed 0 bases, J shed 3 bases, and the junction held 2 bases outside the gene matches. The CDR3 sequence is CASSQETGGSYEQYF. The DNA of the CDR3 is TGCGCCAGCAGCCAAGAGACAGGGGGCAGCTACGAGCAGTACTTC.

The chain links TRBV5-3 to TRBJ1-5; D gene unclear. TRBV5-3 is labeled an ORF, and its function is uncertain. The CDR3 has 14 residues. V was pared by 4 bases and J by 5 bases, with 13 bases between. The chain's CDR3 is CARSPGSSHQPQHF. CDR3 sequence (DNA): TGTGCCAGAAGCCCGGGGAGCTCTCATCAGCCCCAGCATTTT.

V and J are TRBV6-7 and TRBJ2-1; 9 bases fit TRBD2. TRBV6-7 is identified as an open reading frame with a role that is uncertain. V was clipped by 8 bases and J by 8 bases; unmatched bases: 19. The CDR3 spans 17 residues. The CDR3 reads CASPTGASGGRVDEQFF. CDR3 nucleotide sequence: TGTGCCAGCCCGACAGGAGCGAGCGGGGGGAGGGTCGATGAGCAGTTCTTC.

The chain employs TRBV12-3 or TRBV12-4 and TRBJ1-2; the D gene is possibly TRBD1 (5 bases). The V gene lost 6 bases and the J gene lost 8 bases, with 16 bases spanning the gap. This CDR3 region has 13 residues. This chain's CDR3 is CASRGGGRGGYTF. The CDR3 DNA sequence: TGTGCCAGCAGGGGCGGCGGACGGGGGGGCTACACCTTC.

The rearrangement uses TRBV27 and TRBJ1-6, with D possibly matching TRBD1 (5 bases). V was clipped by 0 bases and J by 5 bases, with 8 bases between them. Per germline, CDR1 MNHEY and CDR2 SMNVEV (reference sequence). The CDR3 extends over 15 amino acids. Written as DNA, the CDR3 is TGTGCCAGCAGTTTATCGGGACTGAATAATTCACCCCTCCACTTT. Translating it yields CASSLSGLNNSPLHF.

The genes are TRBV4-3 and TRBJ2-3; 7 positions match TRBD2. CDR3 length: 18 residues. Germline CDR1 LGHNA, CDR2 YSLEER. V was pared by 1 base and J by 4 bases, with 14 bases of the junction left unmatched. The CDR3 nucleotides read TGCGCCAGCAGCCAAGCCCATTCAGCGGGGTTTCGAGCAGATACGCAGTATTTT. It is translated as CASSQAHSAGFRADTQYF.

This rearrangement joins TRBV7-9 to TRBJ2-7; no clear D. This CDR3 comprises 13 residues. CDR1 and CDR2 from the germline V gene are SEHNR and FQNEAQ (reference sequence). V lost 3 bases to trimming and J lost 2 bases, with 8 bases between them. The CDR3 DNA is TGTGCCAGCAGCTTGGGCAGTACCTACGAGCAGTACTTC. Amino acid sequence: CASSLGSTYEQYF.

This rearrangement joins TRBV28 to TRBJ2-7, with 9 bases matching TRBD1. This CDR3 region has 14 residues. Trimming at V came to 3 bases and at J to 3 bases, leaving 3 bases not matched to a gene. The germline V gene has CDR1 MDHEN and CDR2 SYDVKM. The CDR3: CASSLTGGSYEQYF. The CDR3 region has the DNA TGTGCCAGCAGTTTGACAGGGGGTAGCTACGAGCAGTACTTC.